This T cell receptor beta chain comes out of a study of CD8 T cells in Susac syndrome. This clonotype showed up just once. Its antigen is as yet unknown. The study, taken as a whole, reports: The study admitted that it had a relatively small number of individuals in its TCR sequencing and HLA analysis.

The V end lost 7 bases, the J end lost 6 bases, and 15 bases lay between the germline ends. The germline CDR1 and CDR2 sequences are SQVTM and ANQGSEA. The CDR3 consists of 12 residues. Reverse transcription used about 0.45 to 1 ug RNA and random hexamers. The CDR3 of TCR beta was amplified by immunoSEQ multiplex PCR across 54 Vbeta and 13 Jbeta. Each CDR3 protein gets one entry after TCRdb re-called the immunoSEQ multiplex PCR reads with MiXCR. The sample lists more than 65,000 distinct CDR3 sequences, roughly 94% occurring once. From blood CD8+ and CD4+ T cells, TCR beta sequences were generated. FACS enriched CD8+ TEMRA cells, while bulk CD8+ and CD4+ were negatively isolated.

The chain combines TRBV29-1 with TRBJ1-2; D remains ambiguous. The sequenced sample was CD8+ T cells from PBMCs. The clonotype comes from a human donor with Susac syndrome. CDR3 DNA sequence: TGCAGCGCTCGCCTACCGGAGGATGGCTACACCTTC. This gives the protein CSARLPEDGYTF.